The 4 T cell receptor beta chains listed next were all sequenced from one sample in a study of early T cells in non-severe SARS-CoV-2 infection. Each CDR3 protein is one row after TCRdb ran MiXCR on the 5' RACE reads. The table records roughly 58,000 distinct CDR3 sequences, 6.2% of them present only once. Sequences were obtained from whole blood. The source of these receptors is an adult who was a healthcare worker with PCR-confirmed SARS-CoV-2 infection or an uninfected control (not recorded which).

In DNA, the CDR3 is TGTGCCAGCAGCCGAACTAGTACGCAAGAGACCCAGTACTTC. As protein: CASSRTSTQETQYF. The chain links TRBV5-5 to TRBJ2-5; D might be TRBD2 (5 bases). The V gene lost 4 bases and the J gene lost 2 bases, with 12 bases spanning the gap. Germline CDR1 and CDR2: SGHKS and YYEKEE (reference sequence). CDR3 size: 14 residues.

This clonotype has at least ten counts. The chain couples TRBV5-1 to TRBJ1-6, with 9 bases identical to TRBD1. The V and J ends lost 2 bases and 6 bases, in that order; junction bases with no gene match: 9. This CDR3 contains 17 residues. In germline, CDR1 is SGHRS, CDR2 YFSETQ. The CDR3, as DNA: TGCGCCAGCAGCTTCCGGGGGACAGGGAGAAGTAATTCACCCCTCCACTTT. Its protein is CASSFRGTGRSNSPLHF.

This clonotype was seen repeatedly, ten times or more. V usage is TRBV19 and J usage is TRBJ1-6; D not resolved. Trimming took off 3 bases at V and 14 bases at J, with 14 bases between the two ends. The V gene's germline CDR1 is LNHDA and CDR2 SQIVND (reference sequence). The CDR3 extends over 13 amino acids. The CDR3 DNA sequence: TGTGCCAGTAGTATCGGCAGGCCTGACACCCTCCACTTT. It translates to CASSIGRPDTLHF.

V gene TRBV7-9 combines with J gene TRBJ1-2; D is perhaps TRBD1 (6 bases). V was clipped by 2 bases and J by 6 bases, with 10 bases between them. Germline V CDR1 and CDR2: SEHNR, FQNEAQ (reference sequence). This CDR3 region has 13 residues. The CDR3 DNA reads TGTGCCAGCAGCTTATACAGGGACAATGGCTACACCTTC. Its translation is CASSLYRDNGYTF.